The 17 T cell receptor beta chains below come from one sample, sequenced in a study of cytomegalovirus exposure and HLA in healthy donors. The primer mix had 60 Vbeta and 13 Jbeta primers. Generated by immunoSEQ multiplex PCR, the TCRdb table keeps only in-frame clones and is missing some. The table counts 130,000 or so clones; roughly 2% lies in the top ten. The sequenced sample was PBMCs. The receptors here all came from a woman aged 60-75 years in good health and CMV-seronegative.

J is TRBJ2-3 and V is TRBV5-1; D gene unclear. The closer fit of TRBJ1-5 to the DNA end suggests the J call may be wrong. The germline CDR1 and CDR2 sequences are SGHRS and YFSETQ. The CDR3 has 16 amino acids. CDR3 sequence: CASSLGGSPSTDTQHF. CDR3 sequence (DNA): TGCGCCAGCAGCTTGGGCGGGAGTCCTAGCACAGATACGCAGCATTTT.

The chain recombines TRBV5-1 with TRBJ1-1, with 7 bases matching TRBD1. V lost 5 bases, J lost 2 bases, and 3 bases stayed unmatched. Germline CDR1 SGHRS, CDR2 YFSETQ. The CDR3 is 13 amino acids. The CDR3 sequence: CASSGQDNTEAFF. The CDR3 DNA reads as TGCGCCAGCAGTGGACAGGACAACACTGAAGCTTTCTTT.

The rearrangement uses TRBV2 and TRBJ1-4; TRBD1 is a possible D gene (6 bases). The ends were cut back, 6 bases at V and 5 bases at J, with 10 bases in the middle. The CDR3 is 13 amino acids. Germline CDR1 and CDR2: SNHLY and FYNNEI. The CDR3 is CASRIQGNEKLFF. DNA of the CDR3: TGTGCCAGCAGGATACAGGGAAATGAAAAACTGTTTTTT.

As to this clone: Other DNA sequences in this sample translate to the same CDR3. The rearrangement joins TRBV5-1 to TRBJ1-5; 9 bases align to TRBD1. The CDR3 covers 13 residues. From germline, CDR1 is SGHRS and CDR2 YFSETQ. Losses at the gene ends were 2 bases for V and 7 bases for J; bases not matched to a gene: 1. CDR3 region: CASSFGQGQPQHF. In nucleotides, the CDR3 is TGCGCCAGCAGCTTCGGACAGGGGCAGCCCCAGCATTTT.

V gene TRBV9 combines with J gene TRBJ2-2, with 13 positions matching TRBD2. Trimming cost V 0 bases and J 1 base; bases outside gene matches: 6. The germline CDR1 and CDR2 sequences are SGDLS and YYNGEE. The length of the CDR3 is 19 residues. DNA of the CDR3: TGTGCCAGCAGCGTAGGGACTAGCGGGAGTGTGGTGAACACCGGGGAGCTGTTTTTT. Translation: CASSVGTSGSVVNTGELFF.

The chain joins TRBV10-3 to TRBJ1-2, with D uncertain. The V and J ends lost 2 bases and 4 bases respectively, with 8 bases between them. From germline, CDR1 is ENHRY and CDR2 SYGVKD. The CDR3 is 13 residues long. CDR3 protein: CAISEAGTYGYTF. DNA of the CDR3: TGTGCCATCAGTGAGGCGGGAACCTATGGCTACACCTTC.

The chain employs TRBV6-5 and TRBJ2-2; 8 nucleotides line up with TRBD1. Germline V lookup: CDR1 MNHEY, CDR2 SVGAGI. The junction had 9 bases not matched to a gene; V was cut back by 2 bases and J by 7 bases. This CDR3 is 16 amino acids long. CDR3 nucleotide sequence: TGTGCCAGCAGTTACGACCCAGGGGGCCGCCTCGGGGAGCTGTTTTTT. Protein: CASSYDPGGRLGELFF.

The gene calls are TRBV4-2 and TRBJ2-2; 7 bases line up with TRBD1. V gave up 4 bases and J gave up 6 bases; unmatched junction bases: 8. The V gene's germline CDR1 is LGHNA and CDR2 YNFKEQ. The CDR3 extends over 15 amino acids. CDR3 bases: TGTGCCAGCAGCCGAGGGACAGAGGGGTCCGGGGAGCTGTTTTTT. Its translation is CASSRGTEGSGELFF.

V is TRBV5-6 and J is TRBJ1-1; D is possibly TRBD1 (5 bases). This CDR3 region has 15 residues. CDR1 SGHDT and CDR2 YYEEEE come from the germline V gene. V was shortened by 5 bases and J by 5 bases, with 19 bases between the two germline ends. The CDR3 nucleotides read TGTGCCAGCAGTTTGAGATTTGCTGGGGGGACTGAAGCTTTCTTT. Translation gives CASSLRFAGGTEAFF.

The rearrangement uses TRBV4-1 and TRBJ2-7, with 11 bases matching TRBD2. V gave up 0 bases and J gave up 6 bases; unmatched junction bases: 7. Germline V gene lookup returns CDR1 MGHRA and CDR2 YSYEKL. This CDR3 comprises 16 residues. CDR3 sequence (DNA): TGCGCCAGCAGCCAAGAAATCGGGACTAGCGGTGCCGAGCAGTACTTC. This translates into CASSQEIGTSGAEQYF.

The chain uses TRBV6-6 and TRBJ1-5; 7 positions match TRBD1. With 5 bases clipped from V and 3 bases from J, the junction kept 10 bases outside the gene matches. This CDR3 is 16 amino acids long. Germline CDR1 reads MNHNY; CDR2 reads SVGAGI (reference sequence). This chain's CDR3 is CASSVSDRVDNQPQHF. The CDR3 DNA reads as TGTGCCAGCAGTGTTTCCGACAGGGTGGACAATCAGCCCCAGCATTTT.

The CDR3 sequence: CASSPLPGLAGVYEQYF. The CDR3 nucleotides read TGCGCCAGCAGCCCGCTGCCGGGACTAGCGGGAGTATACGAGCAGTACTTC. The chain couples TRBV5-1 to TRBJ2-7, with 14 bases fitting TRBD2. J lost 4 bases, V lost 4 bases, and 10 bases had no gene match. CDR3 length equals 17 residues. Germline CDR1 and CDR2: SGHRS and YFSETQ. Supplemented by reference TRBV5-1 and TRBJ2-7, the full variable domain reads KAGVTQTPRYLIKTRGQQVTLSCSPISGHRSVSWYQQTPGQGLQFLFEYFSETQRNKGNFPGRFSGRQFSNSRSEMNVSTLELGDSALYLCASSPLPGLAGVYEQYFGPGTRLTVT.

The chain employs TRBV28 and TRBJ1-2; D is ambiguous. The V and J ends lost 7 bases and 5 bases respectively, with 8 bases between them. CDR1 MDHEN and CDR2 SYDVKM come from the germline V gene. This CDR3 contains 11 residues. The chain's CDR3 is CASISEYGYTF. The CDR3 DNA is TGTGCCAGCATTTCAGAATATGGCTACACCTTC.

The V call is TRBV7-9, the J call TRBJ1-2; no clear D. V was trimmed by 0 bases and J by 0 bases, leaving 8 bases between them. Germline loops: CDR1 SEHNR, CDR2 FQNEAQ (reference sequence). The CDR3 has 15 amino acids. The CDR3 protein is CASSLARSANYGYTF. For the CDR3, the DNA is TGTGCCAGCAGCTTAGCGCGGTCAGCTAACTATGGCTACACCTTC.

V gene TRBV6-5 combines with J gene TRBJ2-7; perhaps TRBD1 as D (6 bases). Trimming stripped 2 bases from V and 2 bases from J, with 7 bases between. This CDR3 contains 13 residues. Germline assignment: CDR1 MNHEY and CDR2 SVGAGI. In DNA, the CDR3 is TGTGCCAGCAGTTACCGACAGGCCTACGAGCAGTACTTC. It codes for CASSYRQAYEQYF.

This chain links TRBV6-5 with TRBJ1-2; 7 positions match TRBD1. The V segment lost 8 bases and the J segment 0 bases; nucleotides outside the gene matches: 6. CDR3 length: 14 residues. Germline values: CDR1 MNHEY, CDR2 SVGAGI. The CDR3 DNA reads TGTGCCAGCGGACTACAGGGGACTAACTATGGCTACACCTTC. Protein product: CASGLQGTNYGYTF.

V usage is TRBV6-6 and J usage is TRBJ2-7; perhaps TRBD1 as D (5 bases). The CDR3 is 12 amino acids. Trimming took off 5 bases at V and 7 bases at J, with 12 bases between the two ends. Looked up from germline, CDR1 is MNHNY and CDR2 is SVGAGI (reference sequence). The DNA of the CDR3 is TGTGCCAGCAGTAAGGGGCCTGGGGAGCAGTACTTC. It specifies CASSKGPGEQYF.